What follows are 15 T cell receptor beta chains derived from one specimen sequenced in a study of monozygotic twins with inflammatory bowel disease (dated by TCRdb to about 2019). The library relied on 5' RACE. The sequencer listed for this sample is Illumina HiSeq 2500. TCRdb reprocessed the reads into one record per CDR3 protein sequence, lacking DNA. This sample's records show 440,000 or so distinct CDR3 sequences. The top ten clonotypes cover approximately 2.3% of the sample. The source material was blood. Receptor source: a human donor with ulcerative colitis or Crohn's disease, or a healthy co-twin of an affected twin (not recorded which).

The CDR3 sequence: CASSQGFADRVLNEQFF. The V and J genes are TRBV4-3 and TRBJ2-1; without DNA, the TCRdb call of TRBD1 cannot be checked. Germline loops: CDR1 LGHNA, CDR2 YSLEER. CDR3 size: 17 residues.

The rearrangement links TRBV15 to TRBJ2-1. The CDR3 has 14 amino acids. Germline lookup yields CDR1 LNHNV and CDR2 YYDKDF (reference sequence). The CDR3 region is CATSRSLFYNEQFF. Together with reference TRBV15 and TRBJ2-1, the CDR3 gives the full variable domain: DAMVIQNPRYQVTQFGKPVTLSCSQTLNHNVMYWYQQKSSQAPKLLFHYYDKDFNNEADTPDNFQSRRPNTSFCFLDIRSPGLGDTAMYLCATSRSLFYNEQFFGPGTRLTVL.

V and J are TRBV3-1 and TRBJ2-5; TCRdb selects TRBD1, and the lack of DNA leaves this call unchecked. Germline V gene data show CDR1 as LGHDT and CDR2 as YNNKEL (reference sequence). This CDR3 has 12 amino acids. The CDR3 protein is CASWALGETQYF.

CDR3 sequence: CASSQDPGLAPQWVNEQFF. The rearrangement uses TRBV4-3 and TRBJ2-1; checking the TCRdb D call of TRBD2 is not possible without DNA. The CDR3 is made up of 19 amino acids. Looked up from germline, CDR1 is LGHNA and CDR2 is YSLEER.

This sequence joins TRBV5-1 and TRBJ2-5; there is no DNA to check the TCRdb D call of TRBD2. The length of the CDR3 is 13 residues. Per germline, CDR1 SGHRS and CDR2 YFSETQ. The chain's CDR3 is CASSTGGWETQYF. Combining the CDR3 with reference TRBV5-1 and TRBJ2-5 gives the whole variable domain KAGVTQTPRYLIKTRGQQVTLSCSPISGHRSVSWYQQTPGQGLQFLFEYFSETQRNKGNFPGRFSGRQFSNSRSEMNVSTLELGDSALYLCASSTGGWETQYFGPGTRLLVL.

J is TRBJ2-1 and V is TRBV11-2; TCRdb's D call, TRBD2, is unchecked because there is no DNA. Germline CDR1 is SGHAT and CDR2 is FQNNGV. The CDR3 is 14 residues long. The CDR3 protein is CASSRIADYNEQFF.

The rearrangement links TRBV2 to TRBJ2-7; TCRdb gives TRBD1 as the D gene, but with no DNA this cannot be confirmed. Germline V gene sequence: CDR1 SNHLY, CDR2 FYNNEI. The CDR3 has 14 residues. CDR3 in amino acids: CASSGIRGQREQYF.

V gene TRBV5-6 combines with J gene TRBJ2-3; the TCRdb call, TRBD1, lacks DNA for checking. Germline V gene sequence: CDR1 SGHDT, CDR2 YYEEEE. The CDR3 is 14 amino acids. CDR3 region: CASSSGVTTDTQYF.

The chain recombines TRBV20-1 with TRBJ2-7; the TCRdb call, TRBD1, lacks DNA for checking. The CDR3 contains 15 residues. Germline CDR1 is DFQATT and CDR2 is SNEGSKA (reference sequence). The chain's CDR3 is CSASGGSAPLYEQYF.

V is TRBV25-1 and J is TRBJ1-2; TCRdb's D gene call, TRBD1, goes unchecked for lack of DNA. The CDR3 has 13 amino acids. Per the germline V gene, CDR1 is MGHDK and CDR2 is SYGVNS. The CDR3 protein is CASSAGGHYGYTF.

The chain uses TRBV4-3 and TRBJ2-4; the D call of TRBD1 rests on TCRdb alone, since no DNA is present to check it. Germline CDR1 is LGHNA and CDR2 is YSLEER. The CDR3 covers 15 residues. This CDR3 reads CASSQAPGRKNIQYF.

This chain joins TRBV20-1 and TRBJ1-2. The CDR3 runs 16 residues. The germline gives CDR1 DFQATT, CDR2 SNEGSKA (reference sequence). This CDR3 reads CSARDMTGFTNYGYTF.

This CDR3 reads CSARGGLAGVYEQFF. V is TRBV20-1 and J is TRBJ2-1; TCRdb reports TRBD2, a call that lacks DNA to check it against. The germline V gene encodes CDR1 DFQATT and CDR2 SNEGSKA (reference sequence). The CDR3 has 15 residues.

V usage is TRBV10-3 and J usage is TRBJ2-3. Germline loops: CDR1 ENHRY, CDR2 SYGVKD. The CDR3 extends over 14 amino acids. This CDR3 is CAISAHEVTDTQYF.

The chain joins TRBV5-1 to TRBJ1-6. The CDR3 has 14 amino acids. Germline V gene sequence: CDR1 SGHRS, CDR2 YFSETQ. CDR3 amino acids: CASSLADGSSPLHF.